This T cell receptor (beta chain) appears in the sequencing data of a study of cytomegalovirus exposure and HLA in healthy donors (dated by TCRdb to the late 2010s). For context, the study as a whole: According to an earlier analysis of several hundred of the donors, about 179 million T cells yielded 100 million or so unique TCR beta sequences and approximately 300 Gb of sequence data. Around 300 gigabases of sequencing data and 70 million to 100 million unique TCR sequences were included in an early release covering about 620 HLA-typed donors. The genetic ancestry cluster associated with self-reported Caucasian donors included 81% of the 398 genotyped donors. The study was designed to test whether signatures of past pathogen exposure could be identified by cataloging public T cell receptors. The T cell repertoires of under 750 subjects were profiled by immunosequencing and related to cytomegalovirus serostatus. Along with the approximately 620-subject first cohort, a separate validation cohort of over a hundred different subjects was used. To predict cytomegalovirus infection status, the study brought together high-throughput TCR immunosequencing, statistical association of individual TCRs with disease status, and machine learning. To study patterns of TCR occurrence, a later analysis re-analyzed previously published TCR beta repertoires from 600 to 750 donors and added high-resolution HLA genotyping. Rather than using new phenotypic data, the later analysis identified candidate immune exposures from TCR beta sequences and from how often those sequences occurred across donors. An earlier analysis of nearly 600 of the donors applied high-throughput TCR beta sequencing to assess whether each TCR beta V gene segment acted as functional or pseudogenic. Donor age, sex, ethnicity and CMV serostatus were collected together with the repertoire data. A later genetic analysis took genome-wide SNP genotypes for about three fifths of the 666 donors and used that subset as a discovery cohort. All discovery cohort repertoires had been generated using a single sequencing platform. Both class I and class II loci were covered by HLA typing, at four-digit resolution. The number of typed donors differed by locus: roughly 629-630 for A, B, C, DRB1 and DQB1; roughly 510 for DQA1; 600 to 610 for DPA1; and roughly 470 for DPB1. Because of strong linkage in the cohort, roughly 5 DR-DQ haplotypes were treated as single units for association and clustering. Among roughly 400 genotyped donors of the cohort, an average of around 240,000 unique TCR beta nucleotide sequences was sequenced per donor, of which about 19% were non-productive.

Trimming takes 8 bases from V and 1 base from J, and the germline ends sit 8 bases apart. Its CDR3 holds 12 amino acids, cysteine through phenylalanine. Only CDR3 DNA is held: 36 bases, read in frame from base 1. CDR1 and CDR2 are read off the germline V gene as SNHLY and FYNNEI. Libraries came from the immunoSEQ multiplex PCR assay. For the multiplex PCR, a mixture combining 60 forward primers for TCR Vbeta segments and 13 reverse primers for TCR Jbeta segments was used. The CDR3 region of rearranged TCR beta genes was amplified from genomic DNA with a multiplex PCR assay. Amplified TCR beta libraries were sequenced as 87-base-pair reads on the Illumina HiSeq System. The authors' pipeline ran thus. A later analysis tallied 75 million to 95 million unique TCR beta chains across the roughly 610 repertoires, and roughly 11 million of those chains were shared by two or more donors. Raw reads were error-corrected and collapsed into unique sequences with a nearest-neighbor algorithm that merged closely related sequences to remove PCR and sequencing errors. V, D and J gene segments were assigned by aligning CDR3 sequences to IMGT reference sequences. Each retained sequence needed at least a six-nucleotide match to both a V gene segment and a J gene segment. A rearrangement was called productive if the CDR3 had no stop codons and remained in frame with V and J, and every other rearrangement was called non-productive. CDR3 was defined according to IMGT convention as the region running from the second conserved V-encoded cysteine to the conserved J-encoded phenylalanine. The earlier analysis of about 610 of the donors excluded any sequence lacking an unambiguous match to a single V gene segment. An earlier analysis of 587 of the donors called V segments functional above 56.7% productive rearrangements and segregating when the between-donor standard deviation exceeded 5%. A statistical classification framework was built to diagnose cytomegalovirus status from the catalog of TCR beta chain sequences. V and J gene assignment, in a later analysis, came from comparing TCR nucleotide sequences with IMGT/GENE-DB human TR gene sequences. In a later analysis, CDR3 sequences and most-parsimonious VDJ recombination scenarios were assigned using the TCRdist pipeline. In a later analysis, each TCR beta chain was defined by its CDR3 amino acid sequence together with its V-gene family, and reads lacking a unique V-gene family were excluded. As a way to deal with suspected cross-contamination and a sequencing artifact, a later analysis dropped hundreds of nucleotide sequences that were highly shared and had low generation probability. For each public chain, a later analysis derived a clonal expansion index from normalized ranks of inferred template counts within each repertoire. A later analysis computed generation probabilities with a VDJ recombination model fitted to out-of-frame rearrangements, and checked the results against IGoR. Hypergeometric tests were used in a later analysis to score TCR-TCR, TCR-HLA and TCR-CMV co-occurrence, with a repertoire-size bias correction applied to the TCR pairs. A later analysis estimated false discovery rates by permuting HLA or CMV assignments 20 times. In a later analysis, co-occurring TCRs were grouped with DBSCAN, and TCRdist sequence similarity was added when clustering was performed within HLA-allele-positive subsets. For co-occurrence clustering, repertoires with fewer than 30,000 or more than 120,000 public chains were excluded, along with about five repertoires with anomalous nucleotide sharing. Held by TCRdb, this immuneACCESS table contains in-frame sequences only and omits some clones. Under half of the omission traces to an unresolved V gene where checked; the cause of the rest is unknown. V and J calls and clone size are given by that table; D and trimming were obtained from the DNA. The sample contains some 160,000 clones, 75% to 85% of them found a single time. Clones ranked in the top ten supply under 8% of the sample.

This clone occurred once. Its antigen target is currently unknown. No base quality information exists; no much larger clone differs at one position. In total, 666 healthy bone marrow donors made up the cohort. All cohort members were sampled while nominally healthy, although unrecorded immune exposures were likely present. The donor tested CMV seropositive, placing the donor among the 289 seropositive members of the cohort. Each donor provided a peripheral blood sample, and peripheral blood mononuclear cells were used for TCR beta sequencing. Genomic DNA extraction from the blood cell samples was performed with the Qiagen DNeasy Blood Extraction Kit. The paper's findings and limits, for the study overall: A cluster of highly shared sequence variants was judged likely to be a technical artifact of the sequencing pipeline. Compared with the approximately 710-donor mean, donors in an Asian-associated ancestry cluster had fewer N-insertions in productive TCRs, according to a later genetic analysis. Three of the identified cytomegalovirus-associated TCR beta chains were confirmed in vitro to be specific for cytomegalovirus antigens. Linkage disequilibrium might explain the correlated functional status among segregating V segments, but an unknown experimental factor could not be excluded. The study gave a list of more than 150 TCR beta chains associated with cytomegalovirus. Most TCR sequences were observed very rarely across donors, whereas some public TCRs were present in many individuals. A later analysis found that most CMV-associated TCR beta chains appeared HLA-restricted, with HLA associations seemingly driven largely by CMV exposure. In an earlier analysis of under 600 of the donors, most TCR beta V segments were observed in productive rearrangements about 90% or about 30% of the time, broadly matching IMGT annotations. Because some donors lacked HLA typing at each locus, the association tests relied only on the typed subset. Because counts were too low, seventeen rarely observed V segments, including chromosome 9 orphons, were excluded from the earlier analysis of some 590 of the donors. In a later analysis, TCR association rates were found to vary across HLA loci, with the most associated TCRs seen for DRB1 alleles and the fewest for HLA-C alleles. The authors suggested that the approach could potentially be extended to other disease states and immunological phenotypes. When HLA alleles, especially DR and DQ, strongly co-occurred, TCR associations were difficult to assign to individual alleles. The cohort was sequenced for TCR beta chains only, and without alpha or paired-chain data the features that could be detected were limited. In a later analysis, several top co-occurrence clusters were reported to appear linked to parvovirus B19, influenza, CMV and Epstein-Barr virus. V-gene and J-gene trimming of TCR beta chains was associated with a missense DCLRE1C variant in a later genetic analysis, and the association was replicated in an independent cohort. Because the 87-base-pair reads could not distinguish some IMGT-functional V segments, including TRBV6-2 and TRBV6-3, those segments were excluded. A later analysis found that HLA-associated TCR beta chains were more clonally expanded and had lower generation probabilities than equally common non-associated chains. The presence/absence analyses assumed that sequencing depth was roughly uniform across donors, and that assumption may not be true. The classifier was reported to diagnose cytomegalovirus status with high specificity and sensitivity in both the original and validation cohorts. Specific HLA alleles were associated with about 17,000 TCR beta sequences at a false discovery rate of 0.05 in a later analysis. A further reported finding was that TCR beta sequences accurately predicted the HLA-A and HLA-B alleles for most subjects in the first cohort. CMV serostatus was the only immune exposure information available for the cohort.

The sequence joins TRBV2 to TRBJ1-2, with a tentative D gene TRBD1 over 6 matching bases. Sequencing was done on a sample of PBMCs. The clonotype was recovered from a man aged 45 to 65 in good health and CMV-seropositive. The CDR3 amino acid sequence is: CASGQFNYGYTF. The sequenced DNA is TGTGCCAGCGGACAGTTTAACTATGGCTACACCTTC.